This T cell receptor beta chain was sequenced in a study of blood T cell repertoires in COVID-19. Study as a whole: Some COVID-19 samples were acute and others convalescent; all came from the United States, Italy and Spain.

CDR1 is SGHVS and CDR2 is FNYEAQ in the germline V gene. This CDR3 is built from 15 residues. Unmatched junction bases numbered 7, after V lost 5 bases and J lost 1 base. Sequencing used immunoSEQ multiplex PCR; TCRdb keeps in-frame clones, though not all of them. Here the sample spans approximately 89,000 clones, 80% being singletons. Material: peripheral blood. The chain uses TRBV7-6 and TRBJ2-5; TRBD1 matches at 7 bases. The clonotype comes from a woman older than 75 with acute or convalescent COVID-19. The CDR3 DNA reads as TGTGCCAGCAGCCTACGGACAGGAGCCCAAGAGACCCAGTACTTC. Protein: CASSLRTGAQETQYF. Supplemented by reference TRBV7-6 and TRBJ2-5, the full variable domain reads GAGVSQSPRYKVTKRGQDVALRCDPISGHVSLYWYRQALGQGPEFLTYFNYEAQQDKSGLPNDRFSAERPEGSISTLTIQRTEQRDSAMYRCASSLRTGAQETQYFGPGTRLLVL.